These T cell receptor beta chains were read from a single sample in a study of PD-L1 blockade in urothelial cancer. Profiled with immunoSEQ multiplex PCR; TCRdb holds only in-frame clones, not every one. The sample carries approximately 93,000 clones, 83% recorded once. Sequenced here: PBMCs, sampled around atezolizumab (anti-PD-L1) treatment. Receptors were obtained from a man aged 70 or older with urothelial cancer. Each CDR3 is given with its conserved first and last residue. The order of the fields is J gene, D gene, V gene, clone size, CDR3 DNA, CDR3 protein. The D gene is left open where the match is weak. The size of a clone is reported for some rows only, either as once, few or many, or as a class for expanded clones.

TRBJ2-3 | NA | TRBV7-8 | NA | TGTGCCAGCAGCTCCTCCCACAGGGACGGGGTAGATACGCAGTATTTT | CASSSSHRDGVDTQYF
TRBJ1-2 | TRBD1 | TRBV4-3 | NA | TGCGCCAGCAGCCAAGTATTTGCGATAGAGCCCGGGACAGCCTATGGCTACACCTTC | CASSQVFAIEPGTAYGYTF
TRBJ1-1 | NA | TRBV2 | once | TGTGCCAGCACAGGGGCCCGTTACACTGAAGCTTTCTTT | CASTGARYTEAFF
TRBJ1-2 | NA | TRBV27 | many | TGTGCCAGCAAAGCACGGGCAGGGGCGATCATCTCCTATGGCTACACCTTC | CASKARAGAIISYGYTF
TRBJ1-6 | NA | TRBV5-1 | NA | TGCGCCAGCAGCCAACTGGCGGCCAGAAATTCACCCCTCCACTTT | CASSQLAARNSPLHF
TRBJ2-1 | NA | TRBV5-1 | NA | TGCGCCAGCAGGCCCGGGAAACCCTACAATGAGCAGTTCTTC | CASRPGKPYNEQFF
TRBJ2-5 | TRBD2 | TRBV4-1 | once | TGCGCCAGCAGCCAAGAAGGTCCTAGCGGGACTGAGACCCAGTACTTC | CASSQEGPSGTETQYF
TRBJ1-1 | TRBD1 | TRBV4-1 | NA | TGCGCCAGCAGCCTGGGGGGGGGACAGGGGGAGACTGAAGCTTTCTTT | CASSLGGGQGETEAFF
TRBJ2-5 | NA | TRBV5-4 | once | TGTGCCAGCAGCTTGGCTAGAGAAAAGACCCAGTACTTC | CASSLAREKTQYF
TRBJ2-5 | NA | TRBV4-1 | NA | TGCGCCAGCAGCCCAGGAACAGGGAACGGACAGACCCAGTACTTC | CASSPGTGNGQTQYF
TRBJ2-4 | NA | TRBV15 | few | TGTGCCACCAGCAGGAACCGGGACGGAGGGGACATTCAGTACTTC | CATSRNRDGGDIQYF
TRBJ1-1 | NA | TRBV10-1 | NA | TGCGCCAGCAGTGAGTTCAGGGCCACTGAAGCTTTCTTT | CASSEFRATEAFF
TRBJ2-1 | TRBD1 | TRBV19 | NA | TGTGCCAGTAGTATCGACCGGGACAGGGGAAGCAATGAGCAGTTCTTC | CASSIDRDRGSNEQFF
TRBJ2-1 | TRBD1 | TRBV7-9 | NA | TGTGCCAGCAGCCCTTGGGACAGGGGGCGGGAGCAGTTCTTC | CASSPWDRGREQFF
TRBJ1-5 | NA | TRBV11-3 | once | TGTGCCAGCATCCCCCCGGTAGGCGGCGCGCCCAATCAGCCCCAGCATTTT | CASIPPVGGAPNQPQHF
TRBJ1-2 | NA | TRBV6-1 | NA | TGTGCCAGCAGTGAATTTTCTGACCGGGAGGGCTACACCTTC | CASSEFSDREGYTF
TRBJ2-2 | NA | TRBV11-2 | few | TGTGCCAGCAGCGTCTACAGGAGCACCGGGGAGCTGTTTTTT | CASSVYRSTGELFF